This T cell receptor (beta chain) was documented in a study of naive and memory T cell subsets. Study-level findings and limits: A few larger clonotypes appeared in naive repertoires, especially CD8, possibly memory cells re-expressing CD45RA.

After the first PCR, alpha and beta chain libraries were processed separately. The V end was cut by 1 base, the J end by 0 bases, with 10 bases between. The CDR3 totals 17 residues. The table lists this clonotype with a few counts. Its antigen is undetermined. The beta constant-region primer was an equimolar mix of two oligonucleotides covering TRBC1 and TRBC2. Nested alpha and beta constant-region primers with the SP2 primer drove four PCR rounds on ligated cDNA. The cDNA 3' end received a ligated single-stranded oligonucleotide carrying the SP2 primer and a 12-nucleotide UMI. From the UMI-ligation and nested PCR reads, TCRdb called clonotypes with MiXCR, one entry per CDR3 protein. The top ten hold 0.55% to 0.75% of the sample, which has under 150,000 distinct CDR3 sequences, more than 15% seen once.

The chain joins TRBV12-3 or TRBV12-4 to TRBJ1-6; no definite D call. Sequenced: naive CD8+ T cells from blood. The receptor was derived from a human donor in good health. DNA for the CDR3: TGTGCCAGCAGTTTAGTCGGGCCGAGCTCCTATAATTCACCCCTCCACTTT. Protein product: CASSLVGPSSYNSPLHF.